The T cell receptor (beta chain) described here comes from a study of OX40 agonist ivuxolimab in advanced cancers. Study-level findings and limits: Partial responders at 0.1-3.0 mg/kg showed near-lowest clonal expansion.

Germline V gene sequence: CDR1 SGHVS, CDR2 FQNEAQ. The CDR3 consists of 17 residues. The V and J ends lost 6 bases and 6 bases, in that order; junction bases with no gene match: 9. Turning to this clone: The antigen remains unidentified.

Generated by immunoSEQ multiplex PCR, the TCRdb table keeps only in-frame clones and is missing some. The repertoire has 70,000 to 80,000 clones, around nine tenths of them found once; the top ten carry 0.7% to 1%. The sequences come from CD4+ or CD8+ T cells sorted from blood, collected in a trial of the OX40 agonist ivuxolimab. The receptor was derived from an adult with an advanced solid tumor such as melanoma, head and neck, liver or kidney cancer. The chain couples TRBV7-8 to TRBJ2-2; 14 positions agree with TRBD2. The CDR3 coding sequence is TGTGCCAGCAGGGAAATCGGGGGACTAGCGGGGGCCGGGGAGCTGTTTTTT. This translates into CASREIGGLAGAGELFF. The complete variable domain, with remaining parts taken from reference TRBV7-8 and TRBJ2-2, reads GAGVSQSPRYKVAKRGQDVALRCDPISGHVSLFWYQQALGQGPEFLTYFQNEAQLDKSGLPSDRFFAERPEGSVSTLKIQRTQQEDSAVYLCASREIGGLAGAGELFFGEGSRLTVL.